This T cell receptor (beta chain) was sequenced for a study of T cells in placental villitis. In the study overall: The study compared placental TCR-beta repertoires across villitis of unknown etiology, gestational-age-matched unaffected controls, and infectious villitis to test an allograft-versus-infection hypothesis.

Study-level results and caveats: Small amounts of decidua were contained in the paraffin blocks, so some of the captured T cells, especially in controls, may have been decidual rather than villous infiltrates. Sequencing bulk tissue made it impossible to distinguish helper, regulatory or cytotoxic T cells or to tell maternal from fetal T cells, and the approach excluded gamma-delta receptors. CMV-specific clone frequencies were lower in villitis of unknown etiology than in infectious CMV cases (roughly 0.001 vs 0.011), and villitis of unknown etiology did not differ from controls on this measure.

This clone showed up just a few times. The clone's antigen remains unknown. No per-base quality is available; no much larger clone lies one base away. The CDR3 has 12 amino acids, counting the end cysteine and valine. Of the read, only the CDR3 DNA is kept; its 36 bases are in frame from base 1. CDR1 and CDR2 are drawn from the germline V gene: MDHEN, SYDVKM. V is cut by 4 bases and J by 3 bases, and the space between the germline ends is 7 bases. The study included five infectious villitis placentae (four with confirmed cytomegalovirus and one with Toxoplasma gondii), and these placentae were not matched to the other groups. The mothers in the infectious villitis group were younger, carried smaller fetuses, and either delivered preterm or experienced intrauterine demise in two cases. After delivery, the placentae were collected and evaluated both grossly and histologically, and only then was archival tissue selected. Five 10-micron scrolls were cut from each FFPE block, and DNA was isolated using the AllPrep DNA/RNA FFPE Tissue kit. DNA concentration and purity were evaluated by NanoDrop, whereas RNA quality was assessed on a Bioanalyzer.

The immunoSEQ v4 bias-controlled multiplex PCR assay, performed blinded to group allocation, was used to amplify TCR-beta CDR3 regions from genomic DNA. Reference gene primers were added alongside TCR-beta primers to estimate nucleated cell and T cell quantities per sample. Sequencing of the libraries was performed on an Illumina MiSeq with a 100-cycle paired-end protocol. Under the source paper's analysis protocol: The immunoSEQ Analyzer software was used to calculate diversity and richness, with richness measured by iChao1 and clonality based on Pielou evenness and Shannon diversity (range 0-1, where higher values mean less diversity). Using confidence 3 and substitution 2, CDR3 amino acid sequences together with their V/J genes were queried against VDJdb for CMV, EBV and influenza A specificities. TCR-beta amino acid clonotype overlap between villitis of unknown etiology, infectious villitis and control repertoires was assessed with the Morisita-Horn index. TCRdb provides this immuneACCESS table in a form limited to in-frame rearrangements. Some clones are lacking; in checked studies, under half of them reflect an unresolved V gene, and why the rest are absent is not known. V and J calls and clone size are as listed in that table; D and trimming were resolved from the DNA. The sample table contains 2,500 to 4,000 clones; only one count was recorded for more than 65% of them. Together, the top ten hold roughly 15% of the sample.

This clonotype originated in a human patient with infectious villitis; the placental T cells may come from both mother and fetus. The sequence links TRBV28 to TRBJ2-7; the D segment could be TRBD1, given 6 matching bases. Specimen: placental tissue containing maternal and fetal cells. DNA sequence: TGTGCCAGCAGTTGGGACATCTACGAGCAGTACGTC. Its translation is CASSWDIYEQYV.